The next 25 T cell receptor beta chains were all read from a single sample in a study of blood T cells in healthy people across ages. A second roughly 6 to 11 cycle PCR used barcoded and J-beta primers. Via MiXCR, TCRdb re-called the 5' RACE reads, giving one row per CDR3 protein. The sample lists approximately 810,000 distinct CDR3 sequences, roughly 35% seen once, with approximately 13% in the top ten. Sequencing was done on a sample of blood. All receptors come from a man aged 18 to 30 in good health.

This clonotype was recorded at least ten times. In DNA form, the CDR3 reads TGCAGTGCTAGAGCTGGGACAGATACGCAGTATTTT. It codes for CSARAGTDTQYF. The chain recombines TRBV20-1 with TRBJ2-3, with D hard to call. Looked up from germline, CDR1 is DFQATT and CDR2 is SNEGSKA (reference sequence). This CDR3 is 12 amino acids long. The V and J ends lost 1 base and 3 bases respectively, with 5 bases between them.

This clonotype was detected only once. A much larger clone differs by one base, so this may be a read error. The chain links TRBV12-3 or TRBV12-4 to TRBJ2-3, with 7 bases identical to TRBD2. Trimming at V came to 6 bases and at J to 6 bases, leaving 12 bases not matched to a gene. The CDR3 length is 15 residues. CDR3 residues: CASRGRDYPGDTQYF. The DNA of the CDR3 is TGTGCCAGCAGGGGGAGGGACTACCCGGGGGATACGCAGTATTTT.

The V gene is TRBV6-2 or TRBV6-3, the J gene TRBJ2-7; perhaps TRBD2 as D (5 bases). CDR1 and CDR2 from the germline V gene are MNHEY and SVGEGT. The CDR3 consists of 15 residues. V was shortened by 3 bases and J by 1 base, with 13 bases between the two germline ends. The CDR3 region is CASSYMRVDSYEQYF. Here the CDR3 DNA reads TGTGCCAGCAGTTATATGAGGGTCGATTCCTACGAGCAGTACTTC.

This clonotype was picked up a small number of times. The V and J genes are TRBV7-9 and TRBJ1-2; D uncertain. Trimming removed 4 bases from V and 0 bases from J, with 18 bases in between. This CDR3 has 17 amino acids. The germline V gene has CDR1 SEHNR and CDR2 FQNEAQ (reference sequence). In DNA, the CDR3 is TGTGCCAGCAGCTCCCCCAGGCAGGAGTATTCTAACTATGGCTACACCTTC. Protein sequence: CASSSPRQEYSNYGYTF.

V and J are TRBV4-2 and TRBJ2-7; 12 bases are a match to TRBD2. The CDR3 is 17 residues long. Germline V gene sequence: CDR1 LGHNA, CDR2 YNFKEQ. V lost 3 bases and J lost 7; bases outside the gene matches: 13. CDR3 amino acids: CASSQYRLAGDYNEQYF. The DNA of the CDR3 is TGTGCCAGCAGCCAGTACAGACTAGCGGGAGACTACAATGAGCAGTACTTC.

In its sample, this clonotype was seen many times. Here the CDR3 DNA reads TGCGCCAGCAGCTTGGGACAGCAGAACACTGAAGCTTTCTTT. Amino acids: CASSLGQQNTEAFF. The chain is built from TRBV5-1 and TRBJ1-1; perhaps TRBD1 as D (5 bases). The CDR3 contains 14 residues. V shed 0 bases and J shed 1 base, with 7 bases lying between them. The germline V gene has CDR1 SGHRS and CDR2 YFSETQ.

Remarks on this clonotype: A much larger clone is a single base away; this may be a read error. The rearrangement links TRBV20-1 to TRBJ1-2; D remains unclear. The CDR3 covers 11 residues. Germline loops: CDR1 DFQATT, CDR2 SNEGSKA (reference sequence). The CDR3 here is CSASYGYGHTF. The CDR3 coding sequence is TGCAGTGCTAGTTACGGCTATGGCCACACCTTC.

At least ten counts were recorded for this clonotype. CDR3 nucleotides: TGTGCCAGCAGTTTGGGGGCTACACTCTACAATGAGCAGTACTTC. This encodes CASSLGATLYNEQYF. The V gene is TRBV12-3 or TRBV12-4, the J gene TRBJ2-1; weak D call: TRBD1 (6 bases). The end of the DNA is better explained by TRBJ2-7, so the J call may be wrong. This CDR3 region has 15 residues.

This clonotype was picked up many times. The chain is built from TRBV5-1 and TRBJ1-2; D perhaps matches TRBD1 (5 bases). Germline CDR1 and CDR2: SGHRS and YFSETQ. With 4 bases removed from V and 3 bases from J, the gap between germline ends came to 13 bases. The CDR3 loop spans 14 amino acids. Here the CDR3 DNA reads TGCGCCAGCAGCGGACAAGTCCTTGACTATGGCTACACCTTC. As protein: CASSGQVLDYGYTF.

This clonotype was counted at least ten times. The gene calls are TRBV6-2 or TRBV6-3 and TRBJ2-3; D is undetermined. This CDR3 has 12 amino acids. V gave up 5 bases and J gave up 5 bases, with 8 bases separating them. The germline V gene has CDR1 MNHEY and CDR2 SVGEGT. The CDR3 region is CASSPLEDTQYF. CDR3 nucleotides: TGTGCCAGCAGTCCTCTCGAAGATACGCAGTATTTT.

As for this clonotype: A junction end diverges from the germline sequence, so it may reflect a read error. This chain links TRBV5-6 with TRBJ2-7, with D maybe TRBD2 (5 bases). The length of the CDR3 is 13 residues. Germline CDR1 is SGHDT and CDR2 is YYEEEE. The CDR3, as DNA: TGTGCCAGCAGCTTGGGGGCAGACTACGGGCAGTACTTC. Its protein is CASSLGADYGQYF. Based on the CDR3 plus reference TRBV5-6 and TRBJ2-7, the full variable domain is DAGVTQSPTHLIKTRGQQVTLRCSPKSGHDTVSWYQQALGQGPQFIFQYYEEEERQRGNFPDRFSGHQFPNYSSELNVNALLLGDSALYLCASSLGADYGQYFGPGTRLTVT.

On this clonotype: A much larger clone lies one base from this, so it may be a read error. CDR3 nucleotide sequence: TGCAGCGCAACCGTAAGGGTGATGTTGGATGGGCAGTTCTTC. Protein sequence: CSATVRVMLDGQFF. J is TRBJ2-1 and V is TRBV29-1, with D uncertain. Germline CDR1 SQVTM, CDR2 ANQGSEA. The V end lost 7 bases, the J end lost 12 bases, and 25 bases lay between the germline ends. The CDR3 is made up of 14 amino acids.

About this clonotype: This may be a read error: a much more frequent sequence differs by one nucleotide. The rearrangement links TRBV5-1 to TRBJ2-3, with 7 nucleotides matching TRBD2. The CDR3 is 15 residues long. The germline V gene encodes CDR1 SGHRS and CDR2 YFSETQ. CDR3 amino acids: CANSSTSLSTDTQYF. In nucleotides, the CDR3 is TGCGCCAACAGCTCGACTAGCTTGAGTACAGATACGCAGTATTTT.

The V call is TRBV5-1, the J call TRBJ2-1, with TRBD1 matching over 12 bases. V gave up 7 bases and J gave up 7 bases; unmatched junction bases: 9. Germline-derived CDR1 and CDR2 are SGHRS and YFSETQ. The CDR3 has 15 amino acids. CDR3 in amino acids: CASATGTGGRNEQFF. The CDR3 DNA reads as TGCGCCAGCGCAACCGGGACAGGGGGCAGGAATGAGCAGTTCTTC.

The chain couples TRBV4-3 to TRBJ2-2; 7 nucleotides align to TRBD1. CDR3 size: 14 residues. Germline-derived CDR1 and CDR2 are LGHNA and YSLEER. Unmatched junction bases numbered 6, after V lost 4 bases and J lost 7 bases. Here the CDR3 DNA reads TGCGCCAGCAGCCCGAAACAGGGGTACGGGGAGCTGTTTTTT. Translating gives CASSPKQGYGELFF.

This clonotype was found a few times. The V gene is TRBV6-2 or TRBV6-3, the J gene TRBJ2-4; 8 nucleotides line up with TRBD1. With 2 bases clipped from V and 0 bases from J, the junction kept 6 bases outside the gene matches. The CDR3 has 17 residues. From germline, CDR1 is MNHEY and CDR2 SVGEGT. DNA for the CDR3: TGTGCCAGCAGTTACCCGGGACAGGTCCTAGCCAAAAACATTCAGTACTTC. As protein: CASSYPGQVLAKNIQYF.

The rearrangement links TRBV20-1 to TRBJ2-5; D remains ambiguous. The CDR3 loop spans 13 amino acids. Trimming stripped 6 bases from V and 0 bases from J, with 11 bases between. Germline lookup yields CDR1 DFQATT and CDR2 SNEGSKA (reference sequence). The CDR3 here is CSAPGRDQETQYF. CDR3 bases: TGCAGTGCCCCCGGTCGCGACCAAGAGACCCAGTACTTC.

Concerning this clonotype itself: A read error may produce the germline difference seen at one junction end. The gene calls are TRBV20-1 and TRBJ1-2; no firm D call. The CDR3 runs to 14 residues. Germline V gives CDR1 DFQATT, CDR2 SNEGSKA (reference sequence). CDR3 amino acids: CSARARDPRDGYNF. DNA for the CDR3: TGCAGTGCTAGAGCCCGAGACCCACGGGATGGCTACAACTTC.

In this sample, this clonotype turned up many times. V gene TRBV6-5 combines with J gene TRBJ2-5, with TRBD2 matching 7 bases. This CDR3 comprises 14 residues. Germline lookup yields CDR1 MNHEY and CDR2 SVGAGI. Trimming removed 5 bases from V and 4 bases from J; junction bases left unmatched: 7. The CDR3 DNA reads as TGTGCCAGCAGTCGCGGGGGTTACTCAGAGACCCAGTACTTC. It encodes CASSRGGYSETQYF.

V and J are TRBV7-2 and TRBJ1-1, with D unresolved. The ends were cut back, 5 bases at V and 4 bases at J, with 14 bases in the middle. The CDR3 has 14 amino acids. Germline lookup yields CDR1 SGHTA and CDR2 FQGNSA. CDR3 residues: CASSPLQRGTEAFF. The CDR3 nucleotides read TGTGCCAGCAGCCCGTTACAACGGGGCACTGAAGCTTTCTTT.

The chain employs TRBV7-9 and TRBJ2-5; D is ambiguous. The CDR3 consists of 16 residues. Germline V gene lookup returns CDR1 SEHNR and CDR2 FQNEAQ (reference sequence). Deletions cut 7 bases from V and 1 base from J, with 19 bases between. This CDR3 reads CASTQGLAETQETQYF. The CDR3 bases are TGTGCCAGCACCCAAGGTTTGGCGGAGACCCAAGAGACCCAGTACTTC.

The CDR3 region has the DNA TGCGCCAGCAGCTTTATGCCAGGGTGGAATCAGCCCCAGCATTTT. It yields the protein CASSFMPGWNQPQHF. The chain carries TRBV5-1 and TRBJ1-5, with a tentative D call TRBD1 (5 bases). V dropped 2 bases and J dropped 4 bases, with 13 bases sitting between them. Germline V gene data show CDR1 as SGHRS and CDR2 as YFSETQ. The CDR3 is made up of 15 amino acids.

The chain recombines TRBV2 with TRBJ2-1, with 7 bases fitting TRBD1. The germline CDR1 and CDR2 sequences are SNHLY and FYNNEI. The CDR3 extends over 14 amino acids. V was clipped by 9 bases and J by 6 bases; unmatched bases: 11. The CDR3 spells CARSAGTVVNEQFF. In DNA form, the CDR3 reads TGTGCCAGGTCGGCCGGGACAGTCGTCAATGAGCAGTTCTTC.

The rearrangement uses TRBV6-2 or TRBV6-3 and TRBJ2-1, with 8 bases aligning to TRBD1. TRBJ2-7 matches the DNA end more closely, so the J call is doubtful. Germline V gene data show CDR1 as MNHEY and CDR2 as SVGEGT. CDR3 length equals 15 residues. The CDR3 loop reads CASSPTGDTYNEQYF. The CDR3 DNA is TGTGCCAGCAGTCCGACAGGGGATACCTACAATGAGCAGTACTTC.

The J gene is TRBJ1-4, the V gene TRBV4-2, with D maybe TRBD1 (5 bases). Germline values: CDR1 LGHNA, CDR2 YNFKEQ. CDR3 length equals 16 residues. V was cut by 0 bases and J by 8 bases, with 16 bases left in between. DNA of the CDR3: TGTGCCAGCAGCCAAGAGCCGGGACTAGATAGAGAAAAACTGTTTTTT. Protein product: CASSQEPGLDREKLFF.